The sequence of this TCR beta chain was determined in a study of blood T cells in healthy people across ages. Findings and caveats of the study: Diversity estimated from one million T cells was considered an underestimate. Whereas aged donors had fewer naive CD4+ cells, long-lived donors had more of them and higher diversity.

This clonotype was detected a few times. Its specificity is unknown. The germline CDR1 and CDR2 sequences are SGHRS and YFSETQ. CDR3 length equals 13 residues. The V gene lost 2 bases and the J gene lost 4 bases, with 10 bases spanning the gap. A second PCR of roughly 7 to 11 cycles used a sample-barcoded 5' primer and a J-beta primer mix. TCRdb fed the 5' RACE reads into MiXCR, producing one record per CDR3 protein. The sample consists of over 1,300,000 distinct CDR3 sequences, roughly 64% of them appearing once. This clonotype was obtained from a man aged 18 to 30 in good health. Sequencing used blood. The chain employs TRBV5-1 and TRBJ2-7; TRBD2 is a possible D gene (5 bases). The CDR3: CASSFWTGYEQYF. CDR3 nucleotides: TGCGCCAGCAGCTTTTGGACTGGGTACGAGCAGTACTTC.